A single sample gave rise to the 28 T cell receptor beta chains below, sequenced in a study of blood T cell repertoires in COVID-19. Produced via immunoSEQ multiplex PCR; TCRdb's table is partial and in-frame only. The sample has 85,000 to 110,000 clones, around 88% seen once. The specimen was peripheral blood. All receptors derive from a human donor in a cohort sampled during active COVID-19.

This sequence joins TRBV11-2 and TRBJ1-1, with D hard to call. The CDR3 is 13 residues long. The V gene lost 7 bases and the J gene lost 1 base, with 10 bases spanning the gap. Germline-derived CDR1 and CDR2 are SGHAT and FQNNGV. This CDR3 reads CASNLGPNTEAFF. The CDR3 DNA follows: TGTGCCAGCAACTTGGGCCCGAACACTGAAGCTTTCTTT.

The rearrangement uses TRBV11-2 and TRBJ2-6; 8 bases map to TRBD1. The junction had 6 bases not matched to a gene; V was cut back by 1 base and J by 4 bases. The CDR3 runs to 17 residues. CDR1 is SGHAT and CDR2 is FQNNGV in the germline V gene. CDR3 DNA: TGTGCCAGCAGCTTAGTGCAGGGGGCGGGCGGGGCCAACGTCCTGACTTTC. The encoded protein is CASSLVQGAGGANVLTF.

The chain couples TRBV4-1 to TRBJ1-1, with 8 bases matching TRBD1. This CDR3 has 16 amino acids. The germline gives CDR1 MGHRA, CDR2 YSYEKL. V was clipped by 2 bases and J by 4 bases; unmatched bases: 9. Here the CDR3 DNA reads TGCGCCAGCAGCCAATTTTCACTTGGACAGGGCACTGAAGCTTTCTTT. Residues: CASSQFSLGQGTEAFF.

The rearrangement uses TRBV4-3 and TRBJ1-3; TRBD1 matches 10 bases. This CDR3 has 21 residues. V lost 0 bases, J lost 0 bases, and 14 bases stayed unmatched. CDR1 LGHNA and CDR2 YSLEER come from the germline V gene. CDR3 coding DNA: TGCGCCAGCAGCCAAGATGGTCGGGACAGGGGCCGATCCTCCTCTGGAAACACCATATATTTT. It encodes CASSQDGRDRGRSSSGNTIYF.

Only one count was recorded for this clone. The CDR3 loop reads CASRGNRNIQYF. The CDR3 DNA reads TGTGCCAGTCGAGGGAACAGAAACATTCAGTACTTC. The chain uses TRBV19 and TRBJ2-4; the D gene is possibly TRBD2 (5 bases). CDR1 and CDR2 (germline): LNHDA, SQIVND (reference sequence). The CDR3 spans 12 residues. The ends were cut back, 8 bases at V and 6 bases at J, with 11 bases in the middle.

This chain uses TRBV11-3 with TRBJ1-4; D perhaps matches TRBD1 (5 bases). The CDR3 runs 18 residues. The V end lost 2 bases, the J end lost 2 bases, and 18 bases lay between the germline ends. Per the germline V gene, CDR1 is SGHNT and CDR2 is YENEEA. The CDR3 sequence is CASSLRGKGERTNEKLFF. In DNA form, the CDR3 reads TGTGCCAGCAGCTTACGGGGGAAAGGAGAGAGGACTAATGAAAAACTGTTTTTT.

The chain is built from TRBV5-1 and TRBJ2-3, with 10 positions matching TRBD1. CDR3 length equals 14 residues. The V and J ends lost 7 bases and 5 bases, in that order; junction bases with no gene match: 7. Germline loops: CDR1 SGHRS, CDR2 YFSETQ. DNA of the CDR3: TGCGCCAGCCGGACAGGGGGATATAGAGATACGCAGTATTTT. Translated: CASRTGGYRDTQYF.

This chain uses TRBV2 with TRBJ2-3, with D tentatively TRBD2 (5 bases). The CDR3 totals 14 residues. CDR1 is SNHLY, CDR2 FYNNEI, per germline. Deletions cut 1 base from V and 4 bases from J, with 9 bases between. The CDR3 spells CASSEGLAADTQYF. The DNA for the CDR3 is TGTGCCAGCAGTGAAGGGCTAGCTGCAGATACGCAGTATTTT.

The chain joins TRBV11-3 to TRBJ2-5; 9 nucleotides match TRBD1. CDR3 size: 15 residues. Looked up from germline, CDR1 is SGHNT and CDR2 is YENEEA. The junction had 5 bases not matched to a gene; V was cut back by 4 bases and J by 2 bases. The CDR3 DNA sequence: TGTGCCAGCAGCTGGGGGGGACAGGGTCAAGAGACCCAGTACTTC. Translated, it gives CASSWGGQGQETQYF. Full variable domain (missing parts from reference TRBV11-3 and TRBJ2-5): EAGVVQSPRYKIIEKKQPVAFWCNPISGHNTLYWYLQNLGQGPELLIRYENEEAVDDSQLPKDRFSAERLKGVDSTLKIQPAELGDSAVYLCASSWGGQGQETQYFGPGTRLLVL.

About this clone itself: Mismatch with germline at one junction end may stem from a read error. The rearrangement joins TRBV7-2 to TRBJ2-3; D perhaps matches TRBD2 (7 bases). The CDR3 runs 16 residues. Germline values: CDR1 SGHTA, CDR2 FQGNSA. The CDR3 sequence is CASRLGGGASGDTQYF. In DNA, the CDR3 is TGTGCCAGCAGATTAGGAGGGGGGGCCTCGGGAGATACGCAGTATTTT.

The rearrangement joins TRBV5-1 to TRBJ2-7; 7 positions agree with TRBD1. After removal of 1 base from V and 2 bases from J, the junction contained 9 bases not matched to a gene. Germline assignment: CDR1 SGHRS and CDR2 YFSETQ. This CDR3 spans 16 amino acids. CDR3: CASSLNAAGGPYEQYF. As DNA, the CDR3 is TGCGCCAGCAGCTTGAACGCGGCAGGGGGACCCTACGAGCAGTACTTC.

J is TRBJ2-3 and V is TRBV7-9; 8 bases align to TRBD2. The CDR3 loop spans 17 amino acids. CDR1 SEHNR and CDR2 FQNEAQ come from the germline V gene (reference sequence). The J segment lost 2 bases and the V segment lost 2 bases, leaving 9 bases of the junction unmatched. As DNA, the CDR3 is TGTGCCAGCAGCTTAATGAGCGGGGGCCTCTACACAGATACGCAGTATTTT. As protein: CASSLMSGGLYTDTQYF.

The CDR3 is CASSLLLRDGYTF. The CDR3 bases are TGCGCCAGTTCCCTCCTCCTCAGGGATGGCTACACCTTC. The rearrangement joins TRBV10-2 to TRBJ1-2; the D gene is possibly TRBD1 (5 bases). Looked up from germline, CDR1 is WSHSY and CDR2 is SAAADI. V lost 9 bases to trimming and J lost 6 bases, with 17 bases between them. This CDR3 contains 13 residues.

This chain joins TRBV11-2 and TRBJ2-1; D possibly corresponds to TRBD2 (5 bases). Germline V gene sequence: CDR1 SGHAT, CDR2 FQNNGV. With 6 bases removed from V and 7 bases from J, the gap between germline ends came to 16 bases. The length of the CDR3 is 14 residues. CDR3 nucleotides: TGTGCCAGCAGTTTGGCCGGGGAGTTGAATGAGCAGTTCTTC. This gives the protein CASSLAGELNEQFF.

The chain links TRBV29-1 to TRBJ1-2, with 8 bases lining up with TRBD1. The germline gives CDR1 SQVTM, CDR2 ANQGSEA. V gave up 5 bases and J gave up 6 bases; unmatched junction bases: 8. This CDR3 contains 13 residues. The CDR3 protein is CSVSGQGRDGYTF. As DNA, the CDR3 is TGCAGCGTTTCCGGACAGGGAAGGGATGGCTACACCTTC.

CDR3 loop: CASSITRGDTEAFF. For the CDR3, the DNA is TGTGCCAGTAGTATTACCAGGGGGGATACTGAAGCTTTCTTT. The chain has TRBV19 and TRBJ1-1, with 7 bases lining up with TRBD1. Germline CDR1 and CDR2: LNHDA and SQIVND (reference sequence). V dropped 3 bases and J dropped 5; count of bases not matched to a gene: 6. The CDR3 covers 14 residues.

This chain links TRBV27 with TRBJ2-1; weak D call: TRBD2 (5 bases). CDR3 length: 15 amino acids. Looked up from germline, CDR1 is MNHEY and CDR2 is SMNVEV (reference sequence). V was trimmed by 6 bases and J by 0 bases, leaving 12 bases between them. In DNA form, the CDR3 reads TGTGCCAGCAGCTGGGTAGGGAGCTCCTACAATGAGCAGTTCTTC. Encoded protein: CASSWVGSSYNEQFF.

This clone was seen only once. The V gene is TRBV6-6, the J gene TRBJ1-6; TRBD1 matches 10 bases. The CDR3 runs 14 residues. Germline V gene data show CDR1 as MNHNY and CDR2 as SVGAGI (reference sequence). J was trimmed by 9 bases and V by 5 bases; bases with no gene match: 4. The CDR3 DNA follows: TGTGCCAGCAGTGCCGGACAGGGGGTTTCACCCCTCCACTTT. It yields the protein CASSAGQGVSPLHF.

The chain links TRBV19 to TRBJ1-1; tentatively, D is TRBD1 (5 bases). Trimming left V 3 bases short and J 1 base short, with 12 bases between. The CDR3 contains 15 residues. The germline gives CDR1 LNHDA, CDR2 SQIVND (reference sequence). CDR3 region: CASSMQGNTNTEAFF. The DNA of the CDR3 is TGTGCCAGTAGTATGCAGGGCAACACGAACACTGAAGCTTTCTTT. Full variable domain (outside the CDR3, taken from reference TRBV19 and TRBJ1-1): DGGITQSPKYLFRKEGQNVTLSCEQNLNHDAMYWYRQDPGQGLRLIYYSQIVNDFQKGDIAEGYSVSREKKESFPLTVTSAQKNPTAFYLCASSMQGNTNTEAFFGQGTRLTVV.

The rearrangement joins TRBV18 to TRBJ2-1, with TRBD1 matching over 9 bases. The germline CDR1 and CDR2 sequences are KGHSH and LQKENI. J lost 8 bases, V lost 6 bases, and 11 bases had no gene match. The CDR3 spans 15 residues. CDR3 sequence (DNA): TGTGCCAGCTCTCTTGGACAGGGGCCGAGGGATGAGCAGTTCTTC. It specifies CASSLGQGPRDEQFF.

This chain joins TRBV6-5 and TRBJ2-7, with 7 nucleotides matching TRBD2. Germline V gives CDR1 MNHEY, CDR2 SVGAGI. Unmatched junction bases numbered 6, after V lost 4 bases and J lost 3 bases. CDR3 length: 14 residues. CDR3 sequence (DNA): TGTGCCAGCAGTTCCGCGGGACTATACTACGAGCAGTACTTC. It codes for CASSSAGLYYEQYF.

V and J are TRBV15 and TRBJ2-1, with D tentatively TRBD1 (6 bases). CDR3 length equals 15 residues. V lost 1 base, J lost 6 bases, and 13 bases lay in between. Germline V CDR1 and CDR2: LNHNV, YYDKDF (reference sequence). The CDR3 region has the DNA TGTGCCACCAGCAGAGCAGGGGAAGGGAGCAATGAGCAGTTCTTC. Translation gives CATSRAGEGSNEQFF.

The V gene is TRBV20-1, the J gene TRBJ2-5; 8 bases fit TRBD2. CDR1 is DFQATT, CDR2 SNEGSKA, per germline (reference sequence). The V and J ends lost 3 bases and 1 base, in that order; junction bases with no gene match: 13. The CDR3 has 17 amino acids. The CDR3 loop reads CSASIHGTSPSQETQYF. The CDR3, as DNA: TGCAGTGCTAGTATTCACGGGACTAGTCCTTCCCAAGAGACCCAGTACTTC.

V is TRBV3-1 (or the pseudogene TRBV3-2) and J is TRBJ1-4, with D uncertain. Germline CDR1 LGHDT, CDR2 YNNKEL (reference sequence). There are 15 residues in the CDR3. V was trimmed by 3 bases and J by 2 bases, leaving 10 bases between them. The DNA of the CDR3 is TGTGCCAGCAGCCACCCGAGAGGGACTAATGAAAAACTGTTTTTT. Translation: CASSHPRGTNEKLFF.

This clone was found a few times. The gene calls are TRBV7-6 and TRBJ2-2; the D gene is possibly TRBD1 (7 bases). V lost 5 bases and J lost 4, with 14 bases in between. Germline V gene lookup returns CDR1 SGHVS and CDR2 FNYEAQ. The CDR3 is made up of 15 amino acids. This chain's CDR3 is CASSKRQGGTGELFF. In DNA form, the CDR3 reads TGTGCCAGCAGCAAGCGACAGGGAGGCACCGGGGAGCTGTTTTTT.

The genes are TRBV5-5 and TRBJ1-1; D call uncertain. Germline V gene data show CDR1 as SGHKS and CDR2 as YYEKEE (reference sequence). The CDR3 is made up of 14 amino acids. V shed 4 bases and J shed 3 bases, with 13 bases lying between them. In DNA form, the CDR3 reads TGTGCCAGCAGCGATCCGGGTCGAGACACTGAAGCTTTCTTT. Its protein is CASSDPGRDTEAFF.

The chain combines TRBV2 with TRBJ1-5, with TRBD1 as a possible D gene (6 bases). Trimming cost V 8 bases and J 5 bases, with 13 bases left between them. The CDR3 runs to 13 residues. Germline V lookup: CDR1 SNHLY, CDR2 FYNNEI. In DNA, the CDR3 is TGTGCCAGCGGCCCTAACAGGGATCAGCCCCAGCATTTT. Translation gives CASGPNRDQPQHF.

The chain carries TRBV5-1 and TRBJ2-1; 11 bases are shared with TRBD2. This CDR3 is 15 amino acids long. Trimming cost V 2 bases and J 4 bases; bases outside gene matches: 2. Germline assignment: CDR1 SGHRS and CDR2 YFSETQ. CDR3 residues: CASSLLAGEYNEQFF. CDR3 coding DNA: TGCGCCAGCAGCTTACTAGCGGGGGAGTACAATGAGCAGTTCTTC.